These T cell receptor beta chains were read from a single sample in a study of blood T cell repertoires in COVID-19. Data came from immunoSEQ multiplex PCR; TCRdb stores just in-frame clones and leaves some out. The table records more than 200,000 clones, around 89% of them present only once. The sample was peripheral blood. The receptors stem from a woman younger than 45 with COVID-19, enrolled during active disease. The CDR3 runs from the conserved cysteine through the conserved F or W. A D gene is named only where the DNA matches it firmly. Clone size appears in some rows only: once, few, many, or a class for an expanded clone.

V: TRBV11-3; D: NA; J: TRBJ2-2; size: NA; CDR3: CASSLIRGELFF; DNA: TGTGCCAGCAGCTTAATCAGGGGGGAGCTGTTTTTT
V: TRBV11-1; D: TRBD1; J: TRBJ2-3; size: NA; CDR3: CASSSETGAQGGTQYF; DNA: TGTGCCAGCAGCTCAGAGACAGGAGCCCAAGGGGGCACGCAGTATTTT
V: TRBV29-1; D: NA; J: TRBJ1-1; size: NA; CDR3: CSVESRDGVEAFF; DNA: TGCAGCGTTGAATCCAGGGATGGGGTTGAAGCTTTCTTT
V: TRBV18; D: TRBD1; J: TRBJ1-3; size: NA; CDR3: CASSPPGQSSGNTIYF; DNA: TGTGCCAGCTCACCTCCGGGACAGTCCTCTGGAAACACCATATATTTT
V: TRBV10-3; D: NA; J: TRBJ2-3; size: NA; CDR3: CAISVLETTDTQYF; DNA: TGTGCCATCAGTGTGCTAGAAACCACAGATACGCAGTATTTT
V: TRBV6-5; D: TRBD1; J: TRBJ1-1; size: NA; CDR3: CASNPGQGNTEAFF; DNA: TGTGCCAGCAACCCGGGACAGGGAAACACTGAAGCTTTCTTT
V: TRBV7-2; D: NA; J: TRBJ2-5; size: NA; CDR3: CASSPRGAQETQYF; DNA: TGTGCCAGCAGTCCCCGTGGGGCTCAAGAGACCCAGTACTTC
V: TRBV7-2; D: NA; J: TRBJ2-3; size: NA; CDR3: CASSLASGNTDTQYF; DNA: TGTGCCAGCAGCTTAGCTAGCGGAAACACAGATACGCAGTATTTT
V: TRBV11-2; D: TRBD1; J: TRBJ2-5; size: NA; CDR3: CASSATGTGGETQYF; DNA: TGTGCCAGCAGCGCAACCGGGACAGGGGGCGAGACCCAGTACTTC
V: TRBV11-3; D: NA; J: TRBJ1-1; size: once; CDR3: CASSLAGNTEAFF; DNA: TGTGCCAGCAGCTTAGCGGGGAACACTGAAGCTTTCTTT
V: TRBV18; D: TRBD1; J: TRBJ1-1; size: NA; CDR3: CASSPDRDTEAFF; DNA: TGTGCCAGCTCACCTGACAGGGACACTGAAGCTTTCTTT
V: TRBV11-3; D: NA; J: TRBJ2-1; size: NA; CDR3: CASSASVGEQFF; DNA: TGTGCCAGCAGCGCCAGTGTTGGTGAGCAGTTCTTC
V: TRBV27; D: NA; J: TRBJ1-1; size: NA; CDR3: CASSLYPGDLTSYEAFF; DNA: TGTGCCAGCAGTTTATATCCCGGGGACTTAACCTCTTATGAAGCTTTCTTT
V: TRBV24-1; D: TRBD1; J: TRBJ1-2; size: once; CDR3: CATSERTGDGYTF; DNA: TGTGCCACCAGTGAGCGGACAGGGGACGGCTACACCTTC
V: TRBV21-1; D: NA; J: TRBJ1-1; size: NA; CDR3: CASSRIKTGNTEAFF; DNA: TGTGCCAGCAGCAGAATTAAAACAGGGAACACTGAAGCTTTCTTT
V: TRBV20-1; D: TRBD2; J: TRBJ2-1; size: NA; CDR3: CSASTSGRWFF; DNA: TGCAGTGCTAGTACAAGCGGGAGGTGGTTCTTC
V: TRBV2; D: TRBD1; J: TRBJ1-5; size: NA; CDR3: CASSEWPSAGQGAQPQHF; DNA: TGTGCCAGCAGTGAATGGCCATCTGCCGGGCAGGGGGCCCAGCCCCAGCATTTT
V: TRBV5-1; D: TRBD1; J: TRBJ2-2; size: once; CDR3: CASSLVQGTTGELFF; DNA: TGCGCCAGCAGCTTGGTACAGGGGACCACCGGGGAGCTGTTTTTT
V: TRBV29-1; D: NA; J: TRBJ2-3; size: NA; CDR3: CSVERVGAIDTQYF; DNA: TGCAGCGTTGAACGTGTAGGGGCCATAGATACGCAGTATTTT
V: TRBV19; D: TRBD2; J: TRBJ2-1; size: NA; CDR3: CASSIDGRALYNEQFF; DNA: TGTGCCAGTAGTATTGACGGGAGGGCCTTGTACAATGAGCAGTTCTTC
V: TRBV7-2; D: NA; J: TRBJ2-5; size: NA; CDR3: CASSLAPGGQETQYF; DNA: TGTGCCAGCAGCTTAGCGCCAGGGGGGCAAGAGACCCAGTACTTC
V: TRBV27; D: NA; J: TRBJ2-1; size: NA; CDR3: CASKQGPSYNEQFF; DNA: TGTGCCAGCAAACAGGGTCCTTCCTACAATGAGCAGTTCTTC
V: TRBV28; D: NA; J: TRBJ1-6; size: NA; CDR3: CASRRGRSSYNSPLHF; DNA: TGTGCCAGCAGAAGAGGGAGGAGCTCCTATAATTCACCCCTCCACTTT
V: TRBV7-8; D: NA; J: TRBJ2-5; size: NA; CDR3: CASSRSGETQYF; DNA: TGTGCCAGCAGCCGGAGCGGAGAGACCCAGTACTTC
V: TRBV6-5; D: TRBD1; J: TRBJ1-2; size: NA; CDR3: CASSYRGQGVNYGYTF; DNA: TGTGCCAGCAGTTACAGGGGACAGGGGGTAAACTATGGCTACACCTTC
V: TRBV5-1; D: NA; J: TRBJ1-1; size: few; CDR3: CASSFSEKTEAFF; DNA: TGCGCCAGCAGCTTTTCCGAGAAAACTGAAGCTTTCTTT
V: TRBV6-5; D: TRBD2; J: TRBJ2-3; size: NA; CDR3: CASSYSGSGGDTQYF; DNA: TGTGCCAGCAGTTACTCGGGTAGCGGGGGAGATACGCAGTATTTT